A selection of T cell receptor beta chains follows, all from one sample in a study of CD8+CD57+ T cells in acquired aplastic anemia. Via MiXCR, TCRdb re-called the reads, giving one row per CDR3 protein. This repertoire shows a few hundred thousand distinct CDR3 sequences, 30% to 40% found once; its top ten account for 1.1%. Sequencing input: sorted CD4+, CD8+, or CD8+CD57+ T cells (not recorded which) from PBMCs. The source is a human donor in good health, serving as a control. CDR3s include the opening cysteine and the closing phenylalanine or tryptophan. A D gene is named only where the DNA matches it firmly. Some rows have no size entry. The others give once, few or many, or a class for an expanded clone.

d_call: NA; v_call: TRBV27; clone_size: NA; j_call: TRBJ1-5; cdr3_aa: CASSSVGGSQPQHF; cdr3_nt: TGTGCCAGCAGTTCGGTCGGTGGGAGTCAGCCCCAGCATTTT
d_call: NA; v_call: TRBV19; clone_size: NA; j_call: TRBJ1-2; cdr3_aa: CASSDAGSVYGYTF; cdr3_nt: TGTGCCAGTAGTGATGCCGGCAGCGTTTATGGCTACACCTTC
d_call: TRBD2; v_call: TRBV7-3; clone_size: many; j_call: TRBJ2-5; cdr3_aa: CASSSGLAGGTQETQYF; cdr3_nt: TGTGCCAGCAGTTCCGGACTAGCGGGGGGAACCCAAGAGACCCAGTACTTC
d_call: TRBD1; v_call: TRBV12-3/TRBV12-4; clone_size: many; j_call: TRBJ2-3; cdr3_aa: CASSSNRGLGDTQYF; cdr3_nt: TGTGCCAGCAGTTCTAACAGGGGGCTAGGGGATACGCAGTATTTT
d_call: TRBD2; v_call: TRBV7-8; clone_size: few; j_call: TRBJ2-1; cdr3_aa: CASSPRLAGDYNEQFF; cdr3_nt: TGTGCCAGCAGCCCCCGACTAGCGGGGGATTACAATGAGCAGTTCTTC
d_call: NA; v_call: TRBV5-1; clone_size: NA; j_call: TRBJ1-1; cdr3_aa: CASSLIFRGNTEAFF; cdr3_nt: TGCGCCAGCAGCTTGATTTTCAGGGGGAACACTGAAGCTTTCTTT
d_call: NA; v_call: TRBV28; clone_size: NA; j_call: TRBJ1-1; cdr3_aa: CASNSSLHPFF; cdr3_nt: TGTGCCAGCAATTCAAGCCTACACCCTTTCTTT
d_call: NA; v_call: TRBV4-1; clone_size: many; j_call: TRBJ1-2; cdr3_aa: CASSQGGRAGYTF; cdr3_nt: TGCGCCAGCAGCCAAGGGGGCAGGGCTGGCTACACCTTC
d_call: NA; v_call: TRBV10-2; clone_size: many; j_call: TRBJ1-1; cdr3_aa: CASSEFGFAFF; cdr3_nt: TGCGCCAGCAGTGAGTTTGGGTTTGCTTTCTTT
d_call: NA; v_call: TRBV5-1; clone_size: NA; j_call: TRBJ2-7; cdr3_aa: CASSYDSAGEQYF; cdr3_nt: TGCGCCAGCAGCTATGACAGTGCAGGGGAGCAGTACTTC
d_call: NA; v_call: TRBV7-6; clone_size: many; j_call: TRBJ1-1; cdr3_aa: CASSQDTNTEAFF; cdr3_nt: TGTGCCAGCAGCCAAGACACGAACACTGAAGCTTTCTTT
d_call: TRBD1; v_call: TRBV9; clone_size: NA; j_call: TRBJ1-4; cdr3_aa: CASSPGQGEEKLFF; cdr3_nt: TGTGCCAGCAGCCCCGGACAGGGAGAAGAAAAACTGTTTTTT
d_call: NA; v_call: TRBV6-1; clone_size: many; j_call: TRBJ1-1; cdr3_aa: CASSEHANTEAFF; cdr3_nt: TGTGCCAGCAGTGAACACGCGAACACTGAAGCTTTCTTT
d_call: NA; v_call: TRBV7-2; clone_size: NA; j_call: TRBJ2-7; cdr3_aa: CASSLSEALQYF; cdr3_nt: TGTGCCAGCAGCCTAAGTGAGGCACTGCAGTACTTC
d_call: TRBD2; v_call: TRBV10-2; clone_size: many; j_call: TRBJ2-1; cdr3_aa: CASSDISGNSYNEQFF; cdr3_nt: TGCGCCAGCAGCGATATTAGCGGGAACTCCTACAATGAGCAGTTCTTC
d_call: NA; v_call: TRBV7-8; clone_size: NA; j_call: TRBJ1-5; cdr3_aa: CASRFHSNQPQHF; cdr3_nt: TGTGCCAGCAGGTTCCATAGCAATCAGCCCCAGCATTTT
d_call: TRBD1; v_call: TRBV19; clone_size: many; j_call: TRBJ1-2; cdr3_aa: CASSIDGPGTGWNGYTF; cdr3_nt: TGTGCCAGTAGTATAGACGGTCCCGGGACAGGGTGGAATGGCTACACCTTC
d_call: NA; v_call: TRBV5-5; clone_size: NA; j_call: TRBJ2-5; cdr3_aa: CASSLRGTETQYF; cdr3_nt: TGTGCCAGCAGCTTGAGGGGAACGGAGACCCAGTACTTC
d_call: TRBD1; v_call: TRBV7-8; clone_size: once; j_call: TRBJ1-2; cdr3_aa: CASTPGGGGYGYTF; cdr3_nt: TGTGCCAGCACCCCAGGGGGGGGAGGCTATGGCTACACCTTC
d_call: TRBD2; v_call: TRBV5-4; clone_size: NA; j_call: TRBJ2-5; cdr3_aa: CASSPVGGGPSGETQYF; cdr3_nt: TGTGCCAGCAGCCCGGTGGGGGGAGGGCCGTCGGGGGAGACCCAGTACTTC
d_call: NA; v_call: TRBV19; clone_size: many; j_call: TRBJ1-5; cdr3_aa: CASSIGASNNQPQHF; cdr3_nt: TGTGCCAGTAGTATAGGGGCCAGTAACAATCAGCCCCAGCATTTT
d_call: NA; v_call: TRBV5-4; clone_size: few; j_call: TRBJ2-5; cdr3_aa: CASSSRGGNQETQYF; cdr3_nt: TGTGCCAGCAGCTCCCGGGGCGGTAACCAAGAGACCCAGTACTTC
d_call: TRBD1; v_call: TRBV2; clone_size: NA; j_call: TRBJ1-2; cdr3_aa: CASSSTGTVNGYTF; cdr3_nt: TGTGCCAGCAGCTCGACTGGGACAGTCAATGGCTACACCTTC
d_call: NA; v_call: TRBV5-8; clone_size: many; j_call: TRBJ2-7; cdr3_aa: CASRAGGSYEQYF; cdr3_nt: TGTGCCAGCAGGGCTGGGGGCTCCTACGAGCAGTACTTC
d_call: NA; v_call: TRBV20-1; clone_size: NA; j_call: TRBJ1-1; cdr3_aa: CSAREYKDTEAFF; cdr3_nt: TGCAGTGCTAGAGAGTACAAGGACACTGAAGCTTTCTTT
d_call: NA; v_call: TRBV27; clone_size: NA; j_call: TRBJ2-2; cdr3_aa: CASSYVDTGELFF; cdr3_nt: TGTGCCAGCAGTTACGTCGATACCGGGGAGCTGTTTTTT
d_call: NA; v_call: TRBV12-3/TRBV12-4; clone_size: many; j_call: TRBJ2-5; cdr3_aa: CASTLWVRGTQYF; cdr3_nt: TGTGCCAGCACCCTCTGGGTTCGGGGGACCCAGTACTTC
d_call: NA; v_call: TRBV10-3; clone_size: many; j_call: TRBJ2-5; cdr3_aa: CAIREQGGRETQYF; cdr3_nt: TGTGCCATCAGGGAACAGGGCGGGCGAGAGACCCAGTACTTC
d_call: NA; v_call: TRBV2; clone_size: NA; j_call: TRBJ1-6; cdr3_aa: CASRPTGRLNSPLHF; cdr3_nt: TGTGCCAGCAGGCCGACAGGACGACTTAATTCACCCCTCCACTTT
d_call: NA; v_call: TRBV5-1; clone_size: many; j_call: TRBJ1-1; cdr3_aa: CASSRDGDEAFF; cdr3_nt: TGCGCCAGCAGCCGAGACGGCGATGAAGCTTTCTTT
d_call: NA; v_call: TRBV6-2/TRBV6-3; clone_size: NA; j_call: TRBJ2-5; cdr3_aa: CASSARLGETQYF; cdr3_nt: TGTGCCAGCAGTGCAAGACTAGGAGAGACCCAGTACTTC
d_call: TRBD2; v_call: TRBV9; clone_size: many; j_call: TRBJ2-5; cdr3_aa: CASSVLAGLQETQYF; cdr3_nt: TGTGCCAGCAGCGTACTAGCGGGGCTCCAAGAGACCCAGTACTTC
d_call: NA; v_call: TRBV19; clone_size: NA; j_call: TRBJ2-7; cdr3_aa: CASAQLASSYEQYF; cdr3_nt: TGTGCCAGTGCTCAGCTTGCTAGCTCCTACGAGCAGTACTTC
d_call: NA; v_call: TRBV25-1; clone_size: many; j_call: TRBJ2-2; cdr3_aa: CASSELQNTGELFF; cdr3_nt: TGTGCCAGCAGTGAACTACAGAACACCGGGGAGCTGTTTTTT
d_call: TRBD1; v_call: TRBV7-2; clone_size: NA; j_call: TRBJ1-5; cdr3_aa: CVSSQDRDQPQHF; cdr3_nt: TGTGTCAGCAGCCAGGACAGGGACCAGCCCCAGCATTTT
d_call: NA; v_call: TRBV7-9; clone_size: many; j_call: TRBJ2-2; cdr3_aa: CASSFLNTGELFF; cdr3_nt: TGTGCCAGCAGCTTTTTGAACACCGGGGAGCTGTTTTTT
d_call: NA; v_call: TRBV7-2; clone_size: many; j_call: TRBJ1-2; cdr3_aa: CASSLSPGGRGYTF; cdr3_nt: TGTGCCAGCAGCTTATCTCCCGGCGGGAGAGGCTACACCTTC
d_call: NA; v_call: TRBV7-3; clone_size: many; j_call: TRBJ2-7; cdr3_aa: CASSSTPSYEQYF; cdr3_nt: TGTGCCAGCAGCTCAACCCCCTCCTACGAGCAGTACTTC
d_call: NA; v_call: TRBV2; clone_size: NA; j_call: TRBJ2-1; cdr3_aa: CASRDDSYNEQFF; cdr3_nt: TGTGCCAGCAGAGATGACAGCTACAATGAGCAGTTCTTC
d_call: NA; v_call: TRBV10-3; clone_size: many; j_call: TRBJ1-1; cdr3_aa: CAISESFWATNTEAFF; cdr3_nt: TGTGCCATCAGTGAGTCGTTCTGGGCTACCAACACTGAAGCTTTCTTT
d_call: NA; v_call: TRBV12-3/TRBV12-4; clone_size: NA; j_call: TRBJ1-1; cdr3_aa: CASTPFHISEAFF; cdr3_nt: TGTGCCAGCACCCCGTTCCACATTTCTGAAGCTTTCTTT
d_call: NA; v_call: TRBV20-1; clone_size: many; j_call: TRBJ2-7; cdr3_aa: CSASLNGREQYF; cdr3_nt: TGCAGTGCTAGTTTGAACGGGCGCGAGCAGTACTTC
d_call: NA; v_call: TRBV5-4; clone_size: many; j_call: TRBJ1-5; cdr3_aa: CASSFGGNQPQHF; cdr3_nt: TGTGCCAGCAGCTTCGGCGGCAATCAGCCCCAGCATTTT
d_call: NA; v_call: TRBV29-1; clone_size: NA; j_call: TRBJ2-7; cdr3_aa: CSVAHEGDYYEQYF; cdr3_nt: TGCAGCGTTGCCCACGAGGGGGATTACTACGAGCAGTACTTC
d_call: TRBD2; v_call: TRBV24-1; clone_size: NA; j_call: TRBJ2-1; cdr3_aa: CATSGTSGGAKQFF; cdr3_nt: TGTGCCACCAGTGGAACTAGCGGGGGGGCGAAGCAGTTCTTC
d_call: TRBD2; v_call: TRBV5-1; clone_size: few; j_call: TRBJ2-1; cdr3_aa: CASSITSGSPREQFF; cdr3_nt: TGCGCCAGCAGCATAACTAGCGGGAGTCCTCGTGAGCAGTTCTTC
d_call: NA; v_call: TRBV24-1; clone_size: many; j_call: TRBJ2-2; cdr3_aa: CATSEPQDTGELFF; cdr3_nt: TGTGCCACCAGTGAGCCACAGGACACCGGGGAGCTGTTTTTT
d_call: NA; v_call: TRBV7-6; clone_size: NA; j_call: TRBJ2-3; cdr3_aa: CASSLLLATDTQYF; cdr3_nt: TGTGCCAGCAGCTTACTGCTAGCGACAGATACGCAGTATTTT
d_call: TRBD1; v_call: TRBV12-3/TRBV12-4; clone_size: NA; j_call: TRBJ1-1; cdr3_aa: CAGSKTILTGGEAFF; cdr3_nt: TGTGCCGGCAGCAAAACGATCCTGACAGGGGGTGAAGCTTTCTTT
d_call: NA; v_call: TRBV24-1; clone_size: NA; j_call: TRBJ2-7; cdr3_aa: CASSATPQHEQYF; cdr3_nt: TGTGCCAGCAGCGCTACCCCTCAGCACGAGCAGTACTTC
d_call: NA; v_call: TRBV5-1; clone_size: many; j_call: TRBJ1-1; cdr3_aa: CASSLGGENAEAFF; cdr3_nt: TGCGCCAGCAGCTTGGGGGGGGAGAACGCTGAAGCTTTCTTT
d_call: TRBD2; v_call: TRBV6-5; clone_size: few; j_call: TRBJ2-7; cdr3_aa: CASSYSWTSGSLYEQYF; cdr3_nt: TGTGCCAGCAGTTACTCCTGGACTAGCGGGAGTCTATACGAGCAGTACTTC
d_call: TRBD2; v_call: TRBV2; clone_size: many; j_call: TRBJ2-7; cdr3_aa: CASSEGVGLAAEQYF; cdr3_nt: TGTGCCAGCAGTGAAGGAGTGGGACTAGCGGCTGAGCAGTACTTC
d_call: NA; v_call: TRBV4-1; clone_size: NA; j_call: TRBJ2-2; cdr3_aa: CASRTGTHTGELFF; cdr3_nt: TGCGCCAGCAGAACCGGGACACACACCGGGGAGCTGTTTTTT